The 3 T cell receptor beta chains listed next were all sequenced from one sample in a study of blood T cell repertoires in COVID-19. The protocol was immunoSEQ multiplex PCR, while the TCRdb copy is restricted to in-frame clones and leaves out a portion. The repertoire holds under 300,000 clones, 70% to 90% seen once, with about 0.99% in the top ten. Sequencing was performed on peripheral blood. Receptors were obtained from a woman aged 40 to 55 who had recovered from COVID-19.

Turning to this clone: This same CDR3 is encoded by further DNA sequences in the sample. The chain is built from TRBV19 and TRBJ1-2; D is unclear. This CDR3 comprises 12 residues. V was cut by 1 base and J by 7 bases, with 7 bases left in between. Per the germline V gene, CDR1 is LNHDA and CDR2 is SQIVND (reference sequence). CDR3 in DNA: TGTGCCAGTAGTATAGTGGCAGGTGGCTACACCTTC. Protein sequence: CASSIVAGGYTF.

The chain links TRBV28 to TRBJ2-7; no firm D call. CDR1 is MDHEN and CDR2 is SYDVKM in the germline V gene. V was trimmed by 2 bases and J by 2 bases, leaving 13 bases between them. The length of the CDR3 is 15 residues. For the CDR3, the DNA is TGTGCCAGCAGTTTAGGGCCCGTGTCGGCCTACGAGCAGTACTTC. Its translation is CASSLGPVSAYEQYF.

The CDR3 loop is CASSPRAGRPYNEQFF. DNA of the CDR3: TGTGCCAGCAGCCCGCGGGCCGGCCGTCCCTACAATGAGCAGTTCTTC. The gene calls are TRBV11-2 and TRBJ2-1, with a possible D match to TRBD2 (5 bases). Trimming removed 5 bases from V and 2 bases from J, with 16 bases in between. Germline lookup yields CDR1 SGHAT and CDR2 FQNNGV. The CDR3 length is 16 residues.